This section outlines one T cell receptor (beta chain) sequence together with its context. Germline loops: CDR1 MNHEY, CDR2 SMNVEV (reference sequence). This CDR3 contains 13 residues. V trimming: 6 bases; J trimming: 8 bases; junction bases outside the gene matches: 8. This record comes from a study of OX40 agonist ivuxolimab in advanced cancers. Here immunoSEQ multiplex PCR was the method, and the copy in TCRdb shows in-frame clones only, minus some. The table shows around 15,000 clones, with about 78% occurring only once. This rearrangement joins TRBV27 to TRBJ1-1, with 8 bases identical to TRBD1. The sequencing used CD4+ or CD8+ T cells sorted from blood, collected in a trial of the OX40 agonist ivuxolimab. The TCR originated in an adult with an advanced solid tumor such as melanoma, head and neck, liver or kidney cancer. CDR3 in amino acids: CASRKTGGTEAFF. Here the CDR3 DNA reads TGTGCCAGCAGAAAAACAGGGGGTACCGAAGCTTTCTTT.